This entry is about one T cell receptor (beta chain). This entry belongs to a study of T-cell memory formation after mild COVID-19. Via MiXCR, TCRdb re-called the 5' RACE reads, giving one row per CDR3 protein. Of 100,000 to 140,000 distinct CDR3 sequences in the sample, roughly 14% are singletons; the top ten hold 35% to 40%. This TCR derives from a man in his late teens or twenties who had mild COVID-19 (a few samples of this study predate the infection). Cell type and time point are not known. The sequenced sample was PBMCs or a T cell subset sorted from them (not recorded which).

The DNA of the CDR3 is TGTGCCAGCAGCCGCGGGTCGAAGCAGTTCTTC. This encodes CASSRGSKQFF. The chain links TRBV6-5 to TRBJ2-1; a possible D gene is TRBD2 (5 bases). From germline, CDR1 is MNHEY and CDR2 SVGAGI. The CDR3 runs to 11 residues. V lost 6 bases and J 11 bases, leaving 11 bases between the germline ends.